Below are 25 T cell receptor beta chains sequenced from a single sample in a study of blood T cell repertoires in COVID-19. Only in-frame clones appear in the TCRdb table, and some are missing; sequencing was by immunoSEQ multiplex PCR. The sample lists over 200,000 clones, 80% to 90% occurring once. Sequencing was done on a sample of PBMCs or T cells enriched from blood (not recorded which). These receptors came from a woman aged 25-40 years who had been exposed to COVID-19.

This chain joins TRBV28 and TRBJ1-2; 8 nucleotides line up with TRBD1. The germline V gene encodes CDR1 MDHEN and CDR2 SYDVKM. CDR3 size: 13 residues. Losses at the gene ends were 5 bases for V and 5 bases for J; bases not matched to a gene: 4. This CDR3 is CASSGDRLYGYTF. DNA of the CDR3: TGTGCCAGCAGTGGGGACAGGCTGTATGGCTACACCTTC.

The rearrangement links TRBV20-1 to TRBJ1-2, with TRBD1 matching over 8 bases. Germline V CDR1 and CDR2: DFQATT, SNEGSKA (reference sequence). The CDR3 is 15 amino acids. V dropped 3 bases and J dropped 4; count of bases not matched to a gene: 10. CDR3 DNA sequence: TGCAGTGCTAGTGGGTTCGGGACAGGAGCCTATGGCTACACCTTC. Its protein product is CSASGFGTGAYGYTF.

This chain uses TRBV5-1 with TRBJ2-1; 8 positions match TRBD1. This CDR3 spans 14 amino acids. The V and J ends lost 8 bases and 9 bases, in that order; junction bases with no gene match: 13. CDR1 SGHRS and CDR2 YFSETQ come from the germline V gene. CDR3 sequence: CASSTGAPGVEQFF. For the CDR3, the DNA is TGCGCCAGTTCGACAGGGGCCCCCGGCGTTGAGCAGTTCTTC.

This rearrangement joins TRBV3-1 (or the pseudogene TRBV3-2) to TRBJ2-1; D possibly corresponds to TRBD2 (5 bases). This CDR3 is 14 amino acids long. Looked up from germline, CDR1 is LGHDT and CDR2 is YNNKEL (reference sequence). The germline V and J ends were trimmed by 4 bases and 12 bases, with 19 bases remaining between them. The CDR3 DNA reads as TGTGCCAGCAGCCGAACGAGTTTAGCGACCCCGCAGTTCTTC. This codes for CASSRTSLATPQFF.

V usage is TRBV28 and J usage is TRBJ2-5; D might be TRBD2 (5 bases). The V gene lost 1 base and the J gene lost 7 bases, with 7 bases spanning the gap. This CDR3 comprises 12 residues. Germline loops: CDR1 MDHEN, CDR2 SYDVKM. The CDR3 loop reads CASSLLAGTQYF. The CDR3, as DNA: TGTGCCAGCAGTTTATTGGCGGGGACCCAGTACTTC.

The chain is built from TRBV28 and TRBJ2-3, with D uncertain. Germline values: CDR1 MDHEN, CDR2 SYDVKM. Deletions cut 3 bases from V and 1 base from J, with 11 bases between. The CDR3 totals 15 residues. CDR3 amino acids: CASSLATWGTDTQYF. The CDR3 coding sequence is TGTGCCAGCAGTTTGGCGACATGGGGCACAGATACGCAGTATTTT.

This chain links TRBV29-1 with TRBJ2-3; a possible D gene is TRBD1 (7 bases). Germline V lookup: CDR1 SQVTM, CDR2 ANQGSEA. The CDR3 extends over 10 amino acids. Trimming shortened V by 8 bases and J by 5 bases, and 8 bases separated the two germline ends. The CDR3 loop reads CSQGGDTQYF. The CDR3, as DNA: TGCAGCCAGGGGGGAGATACGCAGTATTTT.

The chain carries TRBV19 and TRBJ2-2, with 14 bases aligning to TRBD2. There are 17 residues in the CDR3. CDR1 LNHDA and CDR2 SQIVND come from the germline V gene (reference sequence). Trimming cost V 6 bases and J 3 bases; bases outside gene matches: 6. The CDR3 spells CASSGTSGSVDTGELFF. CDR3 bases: TGTGCCAGTAGCGGGACTAGCGGGAGCGTGGACACCGGGGAGCTGTTTTTT. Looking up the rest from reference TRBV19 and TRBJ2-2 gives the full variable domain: DGGITQSPKYLFRKEGQNVTLSCEQNLNHDAMYWYRQDPGQGLRLIYYSQIVNDFQKGDIAEGYSVSREKKESFPLTVTSAQKNPTAFYLCASSGTSGSVDTGELFFGEGSRLTVL.

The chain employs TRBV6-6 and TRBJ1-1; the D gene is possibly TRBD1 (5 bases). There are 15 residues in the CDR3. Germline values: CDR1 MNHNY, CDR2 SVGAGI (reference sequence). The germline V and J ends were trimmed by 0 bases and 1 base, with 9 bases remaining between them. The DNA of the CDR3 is TGTGCCAGCAGTTACTCGGGGCGCGCGAACACTGAAGCTTTCTTT. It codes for CASSYSGRANTEAFF.

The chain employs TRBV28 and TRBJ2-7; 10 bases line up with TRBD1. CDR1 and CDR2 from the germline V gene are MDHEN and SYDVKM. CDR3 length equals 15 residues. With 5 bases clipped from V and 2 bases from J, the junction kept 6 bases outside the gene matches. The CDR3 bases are TGTGCCAGCAGTATCTACGGACAGGGGGCCTACGAGCAGTACTTC. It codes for CASSIYGQGAYEQYF.

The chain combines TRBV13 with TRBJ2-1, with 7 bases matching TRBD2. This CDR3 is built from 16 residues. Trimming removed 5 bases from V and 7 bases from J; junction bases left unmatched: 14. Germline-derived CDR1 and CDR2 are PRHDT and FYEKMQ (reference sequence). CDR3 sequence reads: CASSRHNSGFVNEQFF. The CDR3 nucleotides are TGTGCCAGCAGCCGCCATAATAGCGGGTTTGTGAATGAGCAGTTCTTC.

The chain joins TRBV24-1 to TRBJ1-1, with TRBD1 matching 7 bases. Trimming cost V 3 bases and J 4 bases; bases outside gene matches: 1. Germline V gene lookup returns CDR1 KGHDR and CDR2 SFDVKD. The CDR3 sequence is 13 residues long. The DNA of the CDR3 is TGTGCCACCAGTGATCCAGGGGGCACTGAAGCTTTCTTT. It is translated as CATSDPGGTEAFF.

CDR3 sequence reads: CASSPSGSSYNEQFF. CDR3 nucleotides: TGTGCCAGCAGCCCTAGCGGGAGCTCCTACAATGAGCAGTTCTTC. This chain uses TRBV11-1 with TRBJ2-1; 10 bases are shared with TRBD2. V was clipped by 5 bases and J by 0 bases; unmatched bases: 1. The CDR3 loop spans 15 amino acids. The germline CDR1 and CDR2 sequences are SGHAT and FQDESV (reference sequence). The whole variable domain, filled in from reference TRBV11-1 and TRBJ2-1, reads EAEVAQSPRYKITEKSQAVAFWCDPISGHATLYWYRQILGQGPELLVQFQDESVVDDSQLPKDRFSAERLKGVDSTLKIQPAELGDSAMYLCASSPSGSSYNEQFFGPGTRLTVL.

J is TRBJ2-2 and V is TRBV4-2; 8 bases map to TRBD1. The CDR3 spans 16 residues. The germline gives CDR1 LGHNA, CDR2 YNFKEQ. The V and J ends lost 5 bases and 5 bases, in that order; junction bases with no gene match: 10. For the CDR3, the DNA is TGTGCCAGCAGCGTACGCAGGGGGCTACGGACCGGGGAGCTGTTTTTT. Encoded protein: CASSVRRGLRTGELFF.

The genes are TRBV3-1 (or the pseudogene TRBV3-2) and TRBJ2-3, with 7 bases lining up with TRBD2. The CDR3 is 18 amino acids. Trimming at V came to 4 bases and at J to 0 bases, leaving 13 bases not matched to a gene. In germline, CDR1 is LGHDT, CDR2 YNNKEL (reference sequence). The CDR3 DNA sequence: TGTGCCAGCAGCCCCCGCGGGGCTAGCGGCACTAGCACAGATACGCAGTATTTT. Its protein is CASSPRGASGTSTDTQYF.

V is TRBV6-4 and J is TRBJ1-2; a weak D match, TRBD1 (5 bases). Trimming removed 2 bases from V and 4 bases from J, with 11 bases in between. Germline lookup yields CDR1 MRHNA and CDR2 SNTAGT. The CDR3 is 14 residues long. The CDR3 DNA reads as TGTGCCAGCAGTGACAGGCCCGGGGGCTATGGCTACACCTTC. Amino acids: CASSDRPGGYGYTF.

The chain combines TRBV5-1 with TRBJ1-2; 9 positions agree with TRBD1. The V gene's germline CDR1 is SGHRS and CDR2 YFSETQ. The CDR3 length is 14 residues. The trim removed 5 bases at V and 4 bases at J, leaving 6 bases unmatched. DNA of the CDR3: TGCGCCAGCAGATCACAGGGGGCAAGCTATGGCTACACCTTC. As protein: CASRSQGASYGYTF.

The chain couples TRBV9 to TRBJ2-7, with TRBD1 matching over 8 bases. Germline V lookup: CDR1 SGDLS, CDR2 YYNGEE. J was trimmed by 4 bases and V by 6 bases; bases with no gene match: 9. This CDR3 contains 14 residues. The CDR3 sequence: CASNSGQGHYEQYF. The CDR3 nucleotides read TGTGCCAGCAACTCTGGACAGGGACATTACGAGCAGTACTTC.

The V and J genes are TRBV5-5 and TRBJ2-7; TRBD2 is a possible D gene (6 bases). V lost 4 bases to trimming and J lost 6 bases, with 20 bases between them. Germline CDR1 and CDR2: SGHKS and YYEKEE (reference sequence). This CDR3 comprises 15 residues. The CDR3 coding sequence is TGTGCCAGCAGCCCCCCGGAGGGAAGGCTTTCCGAGCAGTACTTC. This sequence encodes CASSPPEGRLSEQYF.

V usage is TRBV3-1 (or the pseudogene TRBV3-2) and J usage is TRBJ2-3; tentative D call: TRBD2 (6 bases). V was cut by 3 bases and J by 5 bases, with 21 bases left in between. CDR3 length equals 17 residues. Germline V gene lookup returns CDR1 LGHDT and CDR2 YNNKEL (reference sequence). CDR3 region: CASSHYIQAGSEDTQYF. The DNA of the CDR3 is TGTGCCAGCAGCCATTATATACAGGCGGGAAGTGAAGATACGCAGTATTTT.

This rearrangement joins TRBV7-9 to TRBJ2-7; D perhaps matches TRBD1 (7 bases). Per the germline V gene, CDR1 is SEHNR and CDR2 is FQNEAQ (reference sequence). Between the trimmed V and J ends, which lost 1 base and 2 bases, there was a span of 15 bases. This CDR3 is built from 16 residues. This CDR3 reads CASSLGGTDSPYEQYF. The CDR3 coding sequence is TGTGCCAGCAGCTTAGGCGGGACAGACAGTCCCTACGAGCAGTACTTC.

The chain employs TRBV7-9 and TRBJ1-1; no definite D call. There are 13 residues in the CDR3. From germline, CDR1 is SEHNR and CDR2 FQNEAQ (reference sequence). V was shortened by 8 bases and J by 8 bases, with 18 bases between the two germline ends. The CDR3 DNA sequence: TGTGCCAGCTCGACCGGGGTAGGCCCCGAAGCTTTCTTT. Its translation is CASSTGVGPEAFF.

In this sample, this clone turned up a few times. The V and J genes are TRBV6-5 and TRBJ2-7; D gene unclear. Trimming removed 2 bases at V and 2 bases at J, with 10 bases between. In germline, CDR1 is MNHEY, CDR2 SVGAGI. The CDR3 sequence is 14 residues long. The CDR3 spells CASSYRGGTYEQYF. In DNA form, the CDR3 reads TGTGCCAGCAGTTACCGCGGCGGAACCTACGAGCAGTACTTC.

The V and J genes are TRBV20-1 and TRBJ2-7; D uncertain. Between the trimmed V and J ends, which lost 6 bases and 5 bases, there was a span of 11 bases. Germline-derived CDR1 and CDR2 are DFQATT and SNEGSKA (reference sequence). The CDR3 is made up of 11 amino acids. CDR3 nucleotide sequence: TGCAGTGCCAACAGAGTGGACGAGCAGTACTTC. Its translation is CSANRVDEQYF.

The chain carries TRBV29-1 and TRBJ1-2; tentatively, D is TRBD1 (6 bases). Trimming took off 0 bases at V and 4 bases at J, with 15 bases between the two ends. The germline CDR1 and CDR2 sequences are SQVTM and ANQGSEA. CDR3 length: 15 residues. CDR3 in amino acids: CSVEEGGGFGYGYTF. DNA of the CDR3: TGCAGCGTTGAAGAAGGGGGGGGTTTTGGCTATGGCTACACCTTC.